The clone carrying this T cell receptor (beta chain) occurred once. The sample originates from a study of blood T cell repertoires in COVID-19. Looking at the study overall: The United States, Italy and Spain provided the acute and convalescent COVID-19 samples. T cells, B-cell-depleted T cells, or PBMCs provided the cDNA or gDNA that served as material.

CDR3 length: 16 amino acids. Germline loops: CDR1 ENHRY, CDR2 SYGVKD. Trimming took off 0 bases at V and 7 bases at J, with 16 bases between the two ends. Profiled with immunoSEQ multiplex PCR; TCRdb holds only in-frame clones, not every one. The sample holds under 100,000 clones; 89% are singletons and the top ten take roughly 3.5%. The chain carries TRBV10-3 and TRBJ2-1; TRBD2 is a possible D gene (5 bases). The clonotype comes from a woman between 65 and 79 years old with acute or convalescent COVID-19. The sample consisted of peripheral blood. The CDR3 is CAISESGAVDANEQFF. The CDR3 region has the DNA TGTGCCATCAGTGAGTCAGGAGCGGTAGACGCAAATGAGCAGTTCTTC.